The T cell receptor (beta chain) described here comes from a study of cytotoxic CD8 clonotypes in ibrutinib-treated CLL. The study, taken as a whole, reports: There were differences in sampling times between sustained-remission and progressing patients. Pretreatment clonality was elevated relative to age-matched healthy donors and paralleled circulating CD8+ T-cell counts.

Method: immunoSEQ multiplex PCR; TCRdb's copy keeps in-frame clones and lacks some. The sample holds about 140,000 clones; about 80% are singletons and the top ten take less than 30%. Notes on this clone: Its matching antigen is unknown.

There are 12 residues in the CDR3. J gave up 16 bases and V 0 bases, and 6 bases lay outside the gene matches. Germline V gene data show CDR1 as SGHDN and CDR2 as FVKESK. The origin of this receptor is a human donor with chronic lymphocytic leukemia. J is TRBJ1-3 and V is TRBV14; the match to TRBD1 covers 7 bases. The sequences come from PBMCs, collected after 12 months of ibrutinib treatment. The chain's CDR3 is CASSQDMGQRYF. CDR3 nucleotide sequence: TGTGCCAGCAGCCAAGATATGGGACAGCGGTATTTT.